This T cell receptor beta chain emerged from a study of T-cell memory formation after mild COVID-19. TCRdb reprocessed the 5' RACE reads via MiXCR and lists one record per CDR3 protein. The table records under 700,000 distinct CDR3 sequences, about a fifth of them present only once. Trimming shortened V by 0 bases and J by 7 bases, and 6 bases separated the two germline ends. The CDR3 contains 13 residues. Sequenced: PBMCs or a T cell subset sorted from them (not recorded which). The sequence derives from an adult woman who had mild COVID-19 (a few samples of this study predate the infection). Cell type and time point are not known. The chain recombines TRBV12-3 or TRBV12-4 with TRBJ1-4, with D unclear. This CDR3 reads CASSLAPTEKLFF. CDR3 DNA sequence: TGTGCCAGCAGTTTAGCGCCTACTGAAAAACTGTTTTTT.